This T cell receptor (beta chain) was documented in a study of T cell responses to AZD1222 COVID-19 vaccine. Findings and caveats of the study: Spike-specific TCR repertoires showed rising breadth and depth after two AZD1222 doses. The peak T cell response came first, and repertoires were sampled only after it. Clonal diversity was possibly underestimated, and white British individuals and females predominated among donors.

Concerning this clone itself: No antigen is known for it.

Data came from immunoSEQ multiplex PCR; TCRdb stores just in-frame clones and leaves some out. The sample lists 100,000 to 150,000 clones; roughly nine tenths were seen once. Germline V gene sequence: CDR1 MNHEY, CDR2 SVGEGT. The ends were cut back, 4 bases at V and 6 bases at J, with 15 bases in the middle. The CDR3 spans 15 residues. The TCR sequence derives from an adult in good health. This specimen consisted of peripheral blood, obtained on day 0 of AZD1222 vaccination. The chain has TRBV6-2 or TRBV6-3 and TRBJ2-2; no clear D. The CDR3 DNA reads TGTGCCAGCAGTTCCCCCCCCATGTCGGCCGGGGAGCTGTTTTTT. Amino acid sequence: CASSSPPMSAGELFF.